This T cell receptor beta chain came from a study of blood T cell repertoires in COVID-19. Overall study: Samples taken during acute and convalescent COVID-19 were collected in the United States, Italy and Spain. Sample material is recorded as cDNA or gDNA derived from T cells, B-cell-depleted T cells, or PBMCs.

This clone was counted between two and nine times. The CDR3 has 15 amino acids. CDR1 and CDR2 from the germline V gene are LGHDT and YNNKEL (reference sequence). Germline trimming cut 2 bases from V and 5 bases from J; bases unmatched to any gene: 7. As processed by the authors: Cell counts per sample came from amplifying reference gene primers. TCRdb's copy holds only in-frame clones and misses some; the assay was immunoSEQ multiplex PCR. The D gene and trimming were derived from the DNA, and the V and J assignments and clone size from that table. The table shows 75,000 to 100,000 clones, with over 80% occurring only once.

The chain recombines TRBV3-1 (or the pseudogene TRBV3-2) with TRBJ2-7, with TRBD2 matching 9 bases. The TCR comes from a woman aged 80 or over with acute or convalescent COVID-19. Source material: peripheral blood. CDR3 DNA sequence: TGTGCCAGCAGCCAACAGCAGGCTAGCGGGGACGAGCAGTACTTC. Translation gives CASSQQQASGDEQYF.